The clone carrying this TCR beta chain occurred a few times. Its antigen is still unknown. This sample is part of a study of CD8 T cells in ankylosing spondylitis. Study-wide results and caveats: There were earlier reports of some motif variants in reactive arthritis synovial fluid and blood. Among TCR beta sequences, a motif of several highly homologous variants appeared characteristic of ankylosing spondylitis blood. Relatively rare in peripheral blood, disease-linked clones were also CD8+. The study looked at matched synovial fluid samples from ankylosing spondylitis patients. Disease-linked clones were reported to be significantly enriched there.

Germline CDR1 is SGHRS and CDR2 is YFSETQ. The CDR3 runs 14 residues. The germline V and J ends were trimmed by 4 bases and 1 base, with 11 bases remaining between them. TCRdb processed the 5' RACE reads anew with MiXCR; each CDR3 protein has one entry. The repertoire includes 450,000 to 550,000 distinct CDR3 sequences, about 5.4% of them detected once, and 3% to 4% sits in the top ten. Sequenced sample: blood, either unsorted or a sorted T cell fraction (not recorded which). The sequence derives from a male donor with ankylosing spondylitis. The gene calls are TRBV5-1 and TRBJ2-5; a weak D match, TRBD1 (7 bases). The DNA for the CDR3 is TGCGCCAGCAGCCGGCGGGACAGCCAAGAGACCCAGTACTTC. It is translated as CASSRRDSQETQYF. Full variable domain (remainder filled in from reference TRBV5-1 and TRBJ2-5): KAGVTQTPRYLIKTRGQQVTLSCSPISGHRSVSWYQQTPGQGLQFLFEYFSETQRNKGNFPGRFSGRQFSNSRSEMNVSTLELGDSALYLCASSRRDSQETQYFGPGTRLLVL.